These 30 T cell receptor beta chains came from one sample sequenced in a study of T cells after somatic rescue of genetic block. Here immunoSEQ multiplex PCR was the method, and the copy in TCRdb shows in-frame clones only, minus some. The table includes some 74,000 clones, about nine tenths detected once. Material: peripheral blood mononuclear cells (PBMCs). All receptors derive from a man aged 25-40 years.

J is TRBJ2-3 and V is TRBV7-2; 10 bases agree with TRBD1. CDR1 and CDR2 (germline): SGHTA, FQGNSA. Trimming took 5 bases from V and 6 from J; bases not matched to a gene: 5. The CDR3 is 14 amino acids. CDR3 coding DNA: TGTGCCAGCAGCCAAGAGGGACAGGGGGATACGCAGTATTTT. Its translation: CASSQEGQGDTQYF.

This clone showed up just once. The rearrangement uses TRBV11-2 and TRBJ2-7; 9 bases match TRBD1. Germline CDR1 is SGHAT and CDR2 is FQNNGV. The junction had 5 bases not matched to a gene; V was cut back by 5 bases and J by 9 bases. This CDR3 has 12 residues. This CDR3 is CASSHTGGPQYF. CDR3 in DNA: TGTGCCAGCAGCCACACAGGGGGCCCGCAGTACTTC.

J is TRBJ1-1 and V is TRBV5-6; perhaps TRBD1 as D (6 bases). V was pared by 1 base and J by 4 bases, with 11 bases between. CDR1 and CDR2 (germline): SGHDT, YYEEEE. The CDR3 sequence is 14 residues long. CDR3 DNA sequence: TGTGCCAGCAGCTTGTTACAGGGTGGCACTGAAGCTTTCTTT. Its protein is CASSLLQGGTEAFF.

The chain couples TRBV12-5 to TRBJ1-1; D remains unclear. V was shortened by 7 bases and J by 1 base, with 13 bases between the two germline ends. This CDR3 is built from 14 residues. Germline assignment: CDR1 LGHNT and CDR2 FRNRAP. The CDR3 coding sequence is TGTGCTAGTGCCCTACCCCCACAGAACACTGAAGCTTTCTTT. It specifies CASALPPQNTEAFF.

This chain connects TRBV28 to TRBJ1-1, with D perhaps matching TRBD1 (6 bases). The CDR3 is 13 amino acids. Germline CDR1 MDHEN, CDR2 SYDVKM. V was shortened by 8 bases and J by 2 bases, with 12 bases between the two germline ends. CDR3 amino acids: CASRGGVNTEAFF. For the CDR3, the DNA is TGTGCCAGCCGAGGGGGGGTCAACACTGAAGCTTTCTTT. The full variable domain, in which reference TRBV28 and TRBJ1-1 provide the parts outside the CDR3, is DVKVTQSSRYLVKRTGEKVFLECVQDMDHENMFWYRQDPGLGLRLIYFSYDVKMKEKGDIPEGYSVSREKKERFSLILESASTNQTSMYLCASRGGVNTEAFFGQGTRLTVV.

The table lists this clone with a few counts. The genes are TRBV11-2 and TRBJ1-1, with D unclear. V dropped 1 base and J dropped 7 bases, with 7 bases sitting between them. The CDR3 is 12 residues long. Germline-derived CDR1 and CDR2 are SGHAT and FQNNGV. The CDR3 here is CASSLAPGEAFF. DNA of the CDR3: TGTGCCAGCAGCTTAGCTCCGGGTGAAGCTTTCTTT.

The CDR3 loop is CASSPREQNTDTQYF. DNA for the CDR3: TGTGCCAGCAGCCCCCGGGAACAGAACACAGATACGCAGTATTTT. The rearrangement joins TRBV5-4 to TRBJ2-3; D may be TRBD2 (5 bases). V lost 4 bases and J 2 bases, leaving 14 bases between the germline ends. From germline, CDR1 is SGHNT and CDR2 YYREEE (reference sequence). The CDR3 covers 15 residues.

The gene calls are TRBV6-4 and TRBJ2-1; a possible D gene is TRBD2 (6 bases). Germline V gene lookup returns CDR1 MRHNA and CDR2 SNTAGT. V lost 0 bases, J lost 2 bases, and 20 bases lay in between. The CDR3 spans 19 residues. The CDR3 loop is CASSDSSGISGDTYNEQFF. As DNA, the CDR3 is TGTGCCAGCAGTGACTCCAGTGGGATTAGCGGAGATACCTACAATGAGCAGTTCTTC.

The chain links TRBV6-1 to TRBJ1-5; tentatively, D is TRBD1 (5 bases). Germline assignment: CDR1 MNHNS and CDR2 SASEGT. The V end was cut by 7 bases, the J end by 7 bases, with 14 bases between. This CDR3 contains 13 residues. CDR3: CASNGQWGQPQHF. The CDR3 DNA sequence: TGTGCCAGCAACGGACAATGGGGACAGCCCCAGCATTTT.

The chain combines TRBV18 with TRBJ1-5, with 7 bases identical to TRBD1. Germline CDR1 reads KGHSH; CDR2 reads LQKENI. J lost 2 bases, V lost 3 bases, and 1 base had no gene match. There are 14 residues in the CDR3. The CDR3 DNA is TGTGCCAGCTCACCGACAGGGCGCAATCAGCCCCAGCATTTT. Translation gives CASSPTGRNQPQHF.

V gene TRBV15 combines with J gene TRBJ2-1; 7 bases are a match to TRBD1. Germline-derived CDR1 and CDR2 are LNHNV and YYDKDF (reference sequence). The CDR3 extends over 15 amino acids. V trimming: 3 bases; J trimming: 3 bases; junction bases outside the gene matches: 5. The CDR3 coding sequence is TGTGCCACCAGCAGCTTAGACAGGGTCTACAATGAGCAGTTCTTC. This sequence encodes CATSSLDRVYNEQFF.

J is TRBJ2-2 and V is TRBV18, with D perhaps assigned TRBD1 or TRBD2 (5 bases each). V lost 2 bases, J lost 5 bases, and 9 bases lay in between. The CDR3 extends over 14 amino acids. Per germline, CDR1 KGHSH and CDR2 LQKENI. CDR3 residues: CASSPEGRTGELFF. CDR3 sequence (DNA): TGTGCCAGCTCACCAGAGGGACGAACCGGGGAGCTGTTTTTT.

The J gene is TRBJ2-1, the V gene TRBV14; unclear D gene. V was clipped by 0 bases and J by 0 bases, with 9 bases between them. CDR1 is SGHDN and CDR2 is FVKESK in the germline V gene. The CDR3 covers 16 residues. The CDR3: CASSQEQDTSYNEQFF. The CDR3 DNA reads TGTGCCAGCAGCCAAGAGCAAGACACCTCCTACAATGAGCAGTTCTTC.

V and J are TRBV13 and TRBJ1-2; D remains ambiguous. V was pared by 0 bases and J by 4 bases, with 9 bases between. This CDR3 has 14 residues. CDR1 and CDR2 (germline): PRHDT, FYEKMQ (reference sequence). CDR3 bases: TGTGCCAGCAGCTTAGGACAGCTAGGCTATGGCTACACCTTC. Translation gives CASSLGQLGYGYTF. The entire variable domain, with the rest obtained from reference TRBV13 and TRBJ1-2, is as follows: AAGVIQSPRHLIKEKRETATLKCYPIPRHDTVYWYQQGPGQDPQFLISFYEKMQSDKGSIPDRFSAQQFSDYHSELNMSSLELGDSALYFCASSLGQLGYGYTFGSGTRLTVV.

The J gene is TRBJ2-7, the V gene TRBV2, with 9 bases matching TRBD1. The V segment lost 6 bases and the J segment 0 bases; nucleotides outside the gene matches: 6. The CDR3 has 15 residues. CDR1 SNHLY and CDR2 FYNNEI come from the germline V gene. The CDR3 sequence: CASRLGQGSSYEQYF. CDR3 bases: TGTGCCAGCAGATTAGGACAGGGGAGCTCCTACGAGCAGTACTTC.

The V and J genes are TRBV30 and TRBJ1-4; weak D call: TRBD1 (5 bases). The CDR3 spans 14 residues. Germline lookup yields CDR1 GTSNPN and CDR2 SVGIG (reference sequence). V was clipped by 0 bases and J by 6 bases, with 11 bases between them. As DNA, the CDR3 is TGTGCCTGGAGTGTACGAGGGGTAGATGAAAAACTGTTTTTT. The encoded protein is CAWSVRGVDEKLFF.

The rearrangement joins TRBV4-1 to TRBJ2-3, with D tentatively TRBD2 (6 bases). The CDR3 extends over 20 amino acids. CDR1 is MGHRA, CDR2 YSYEKL, per germline. Trimming took 0 bases from V and 3 from J, leaving 25 bases between them. As DNA, the CDR3 is TGCGCCAGCAGCCAAGAAGAAGCTGCTATGGGACTCCGGGGAACAGATACGCAGTATTTT. This gives the protein CASSQEEAAMGLRGTDTQYF.

The chain combines TRBV5-6 with TRBJ1-6; 7 nucleotides match TRBD1. The CDR3 runs to 14 residues. Trimming cost V 0 bases and J 6 bases; bases outside gene matches: 0. From germline, CDR1 is SGHDT and CDR2 YYEEEE. CDR3 coding DNA: TGTGCCAGCAGCTTGGAGGGGGCTAATTCACCCCTCCACTTT. Its translation is CASSLEGANSPLHF.

The V call is TRBV19, the J call TRBJ1-2; D is perhaps TRBD1 (5 bases). This CDR3 is built from 13 residues. Per germline, CDR1 LNHDA and CDR2 SQIVND (reference sequence). Trimming took off 8 bases at V and 4 bases at J, with 14 bases between the two ends. This CDR3 is CASGMGGAYGYTF. The DNA for the CDR3 is TGTGCCAGTGGGATGGGGGGAGCCTATGGCTACACCTTC.

This clone is a singleton in its sample. This sequence joins TRBV19 and TRBJ1-3; no clear D gene. This CDR3 has 16 residues. Germline V gives CDR1 LNHDA, CDR2 SQIVND (reference sequence). V was shortened by 5 bases and J by 0 bases, with 14 bases between the two germline ends. The chain's CDR3 is CASSPPGRNSGNTIYF. CDR3 DNA sequence: TGTGCCAGTAGTCCCCCCGGACGGAACTCTGGAAACACCATATATTTT.

The chain is built from TRBV28 and TRBJ1-1; D not resolved. Germline V CDR1 and CDR2: MDHEN, SYDVKM. The V and J ends lost 5 bases and 2 bases respectively, with 9 bases between them. CDR3 length: 13 amino acids. The CDR3 sequence is CASSPGRNTEAFF. The CDR3 coding sequence is TGTGCCAGCAGTCCAGGACGAAACACTGAAGCTTTCTTT.

The chain joins TRBV10-3 to TRBJ2-1; D could derive from TRBD1 or TRBD2 (5 bases each). This CDR3 has 14 amino acids. Deletions cut 0 bases from V and 8 bases from J, with 11 bases between. Looked up from germline, CDR1 is ENHRY and CDR2 is SYGVKD. The CDR3 loop is CAISESSRDHEQFF. CDR3 in DNA: TGTGCCATCAGTGAGTCGAGCAGGGACCATGAGCAGTTCTTC.

The CDR3 region is CASSAGPETRTGELFF. The CDR3 nucleotides are TGTGCCAGCAGTGCGGGGCCGGAGACCCGCACCGGGGAGCTGTTTTTT. This chain uses TRBV6-1 with TRBJ2-2; D tentatively fits TRBD1 or TRBD2 (5 bases each). Trimming pared 4 bases from V and 4 bases from J, leaving 16 bases between. CDR1 and CDR2 from the germline V gene are MNHNS and SASEGT. This CDR3 region has 16 residues.

The chain employs TRBV12-5 and TRBJ2-2; 8 bases are a match to TRBD2. In germline, CDR1 is LGHNT, CDR2 FRNRAP. There are 16 residues in the CDR3. The V segment lost 3 bases and the J segment 5 bases; nucleotides outside the gene matches: 8. The CDR3 DNA reads as TGTGCTAGTGGTTTACGGGGGGGACTGCCGACCGGGGAGCTGTTTTTT. Protein: CASGLRGGLPTGELFF.

The chain couples TRBV7-8 to TRBJ1-1; D possibly corresponds to TRBD1 (6 bases). The CDR3 totals 14 residues. The germline V gene has CDR1 SGHVS and CDR2 FQNEAQ. Trimming stripped 4 bases from V and 1 base from J, with 10 bases between. This chain's CDR3 is CASSYTGSNTEAFF. The CDR3 bases are TGTGCCAGCAGCTATACAGGGTCGAACACTGAAGCTTTCTTT.

V is TRBV2 and J is TRBJ2-7; D not certain. CDR3 size: 15 residues. V was clipped by 2 bases and J by 0 bases, with 11 bases between them. Germline values: CDR1 SNHLY, CDR2 FYNNEI. The CDR3 protein is CASSESGSRSYEQYF. Written as DNA, the CDR3 is TGTGCCAGCAGTGAATCTGGCAGCCGCTCCTACGAGCAGTACTTC.

The chain is built from TRBV18 and TRBJ1-1; possibly TRBD1 for D (6 bases). Germline values: CDR1 KGHSH, CDR2 LQKENI. Deletions cut 4 bases from V and 1 base from J, with 10 bases between. The CDR3 covers 14 residues. The CDR3 coding sequence is TGTGCCAGCTCACAAAACAGGGAGAACACTGAAGCTTTCTTT. It encodes CASSQNRENTEAFF. Based on the CDR3 plus reference TRBV18 and TRBJ1-1, the full variable domain is NAGVMQNPRHLVRRRGQEARLRCSPMKGHSHVYWYRQLPEEGLKFMVYLQKENIIDESGMPKERFSAEFPKEGPSILRIQQVVRGDSAAYFCASSQNRENTEAFFGQGTRLTVV.

V gene TRBV9 combines with J gene TRBJ2-6; D is unclear. V was cut by 3 bases and J by 0 bases, with 7 bases left in between. Per the germline V gene, CDR1 is SGDLS and CDR2 is YYNGEE. This CDR3 contains 15 residues. The CDR3 protein is CASSGTVSGANVLTF. The CDR3 DNA reads as TGTGCCAGCAGCGGAACAGTCTCTGGGGCCAACGTCCTGACTTTC. The variable domain in full, with the rest retrieved from reference TRBV9 and TRBJ2-6, is DSGVTQTPKHLITATGQRVTLRCSPRSGDLSVYWYQQSLDQGLQFLIQYYNGEERAKGNILERFSAQQFPDLHSELNLSSLELGDSALYFCASSGTVSGANVLTFGAGSRLTVL.

The chain is built from TRBV19 and TRBJ1-1, with TRBD1 as a possible D gene (5 bases). CDR1 is LNHDA, CDR2 SQIVND, per germline (reference sequence). This CDR3 has 13 residues. V dropped 7 bases and J dropped 4 bases, with 13 bases sitting between them. In DNA, the CDR3 is TGTGCCAGTACCAGAAGGGGTTCCACTGAAGCTTTCTTT. It specifies CASTRRGSTEAFF.

The chain employs TRBV5-6 and TRBJ1-4, with TRBD1 identical over 9 bases. V gave up 4 bases and J gave up 5 bases; unmatched junction bases: 6. This CDR3 contains 15 residues. Germline V gene sequence: CDR1 SGHDT, CDR2 YYEEEE. In DNA, the CDR3 is TGTGCCAGCAGCCGGAGGGACAGGGAGAATGAAAAACTGTTTTTT. Protein sequence: CASSRRDRENEKLFF.